A selection of T cell receptor beta chains follows, all from one sample in a study of beta chain features in type 1 diabetes. Measured with immunoSEQ multiplex PCR; TCRdb has only the in-frame clones, and not every one. The sample comprises under 900,000 clones, roughly 15% of which are singletons, and 0.023% rests with the top ten. Sequencing was performed on naive CD4+ T cells from blood. All receptors derive from a woman younger than 30 in good health. Both conserved end residues are part of each CDR3. D genes are given only for firm matches. Size values are once, few and many counts, or a class for expanded clones, and some rows have none.

TGTGCCAGCAGAAATACAGGGGGGGGCTACGAGCAGTACTTC	CASRNTGGGYEQYF	-	TRBV2	TRBJ2-7	-
TGCGCCAGCAGAGTGACTAGCCCCGGAGGGGGTGAGCAGTTCTTC	CASRVTSPGGGEQFF	-	TRBV5-1	TRBJ2-1	-
TGTGCCAGCAGCAGTTCGGCTGTCAAAAACATTCAGTACTTC	CASSSSAVKNIQYF	-	TRBV2	TRBJ2-4	-
TGTGCCATCAGGGGAGGAGGGAGCTCCTACGAGCAGTACTTC	CAIRGGGSSYEQYF	-	TRBV10-3	TRBJ2-7	few
TGTGCCAGCAGCCGACAGGGGAATCAGCCCCAGCATTTT	CASSRQGNQPQHF	TRBD1	TRBV6-1	TRBJ1-5	-
TGTGCCAGCAGACCGCCGGGACTAGCGGGAGTCATGGAGACCCAGTACTTC	CASRPPGLAGVMETQYF	TRBD2	TRBV5-4	TRBJ2-5	-
TGTGCCAGCAGACCTACAGGGACGGGAGAGACCCAGTACTTC	CASRPTGTGETQYF	-	TRBV7-2	TRBJ2-5	few
TGTGCCGGAGGTCGGGACAGGGATATGTACGAGCAGTACTTC	CAGGRDRDMYEQYF	TRBD1	TRBV7-9	TRBJ2-7	few
TGTGCCAGCAGCTCCCAACCGGGACAGGGGACAGCTGAAGCTTTCTTT	CASSSQPGQGTAEAFF	TRBD1	TRBV13	TRBJ1-1	-
TGCGCCAGCAGCCAAGATTGGGGGAACATTCAGTACTTC	CASSQDWGNIQYF	-	TRBV4-3	TRBJ2-4	-
TGTGCCAGCAGTTTATGGCGGGGAGGGCACAATGAGCAGTTCTTC	CASSLWRGGHNEQFF	TRBD2	TRBV28	TRBJ2-1	few
TGTGCCAGCAGCCAAAGCGGGAGCCACAATGAGCAGTTCTTC	CASSQSGSHNEQFF	TRBD2	TRBV14	TRBJ2-1	few
TGCGCCAGCAGCCCGGGGACAGGGCTTCAGCCCCAGCATTTT	CASSPGTGLQPQHF	TRBD1	TRBV5-1	TRBJ1-5	few
TGTGCCAGCAGCTTAGCAGTCTGGGGTACTGAAGCTTTCTTT	CASSLAVWGTEAFF	-	TRBV7-2	TRBJ1-1	few
TGTGCCGGCAGCTTAGGTTATGCCCGCACCAATGAGCAGTTCTTC	CAGSLGYARTNEQFF	-	TRBV5-6	TRBJ2-1	-
TGTGCCAGCAGCTTAAAACCCAGGGGGCGCTTTCAGCCCCAGCATTTT	CASSLKPRGRFQPQHF	TRBD1	TRBV7-3	TRBJ1-5	few
TGTGCCAGCAGCTCCGCGTTAACGGGGGAGGGCCGGCGGGAGACCCAGTACTTC	CASSSALTGEGRRETQYF	TRBD2	TRBV7-9	TRBJ2-5	-
TGTGCCAGCAGCTTAGGGGTTTTCACTTTCATGGAGCAGTTCTTC	CASSLGVFTFMEQFF	-	TRBV11-1	TRBJ2-1	-
TGTGCCAGCAGCCGACAGGGGGCCGCCTACGAGCAGTACTTC	CASSRQGAAYEQYF	TRBD1	TRBV28	TRBJ2-7	-
TGTGCCATCAGTGAGTTCGGCGGTATGAACACTGAAGCTTTCTTT	CAISEFGGMNTEAFF	-	TRBV10-3	TRBJ1-1	few
TGTGCCAGCTCACCACGGACAGATACGCAGTATTTT	CASSPRTDTQYF	-	TRBV18	TRBJ2-3	-
TGTGCCAGCAGTGATACCGGGACAGGTCGTCGTGGCTACACCTTC	CASSDTGTGRRGYTF	TRBD1	TRBV25-1	TRBJ1-2	-
TGTGCCAGTACCAAGACTAGCGGGAACCGGGTCACCGGGGAGCTGTTTTTT	CASTKTSGNRVTGELFF	TRBD2	TRBV19	TRBJ2-2	few
TGTGCCAGCGACAAGACAGGGAGATTCTCAGATACGCAGTATTTT	CASDKTGRFSDTQYF	TRBD1	TRBV2	TRBJ2-3	-
TGTGCCAGCAGCTCTCGGGGCGTCGAGACCCAGTACTTC	CASSSRGVETQYF	-	TRBV7-9	TRBJ2-5	-
TGCAGCGCCGTTTGGGGGAGCCCTTTCTTT	CSAVWGSPFF	-	TRBV29-1	TRBJ1-1	-
TGTGCCAGCAGGTCGACAGGGTATGCCCCAGATACGCAGTATTTT	CASRSTGYAPDTQYF	TRBD1	TRBV28	TRBJ2-3	few
TGTGCCAGCAGCCTGTCCAATATATTACTCTTC	CASSLSNILLF	-	TRBV5-6	TRBJ1-2	few
TGTGCCAGCAGCTTCTGGGACAGTTGGAGTGGAAAACTGTTTTTT	CASSFWDSWSGKLFF	-	TRBV21-1	TRBJ1-4	few
TGTGCCATCAGTGACCCGGGGAGCGAGCAGTACTTC	CAISDPGSEQYF	-	TRBV10-3	TRBJ2-7	-
TGCGCCAGCAAGGCCGCAACCACAGATACGCAGTATTTT	CASKAATTDTQYF	-	TRBV5-1	TRBJ2-3	few
TGCAGCGTGGGGGACAGGGGCAAAAACATTCAGTACTTC	CSVGDRGKNIQYF	TRBD1	TRBV29-1	TRBJ2-4	-
TGTGCCATCACTTCAAGGGCTGGGAATGAGCAGTTCTTC	CAITSRAGNEQFF	-	TRBV6-6	TRBJ2-1	few
TGTGCCAGCAGTTACTCAGGGCTTAAAGAGACCCAGTACTTC	CASSYSGLKETQYF	-	TRBV6-5	TRBJ2-5	-
TGCAGCGTTGGAAGGGACACAGATACGCAGTATTTT	CSVGRDTDTQYF	-	TRBV29-1	TRBJ2-3	few
TGCGCCAGCAGCCCAATATCTAGCGGGAGCGGTAATGAGCAGTTCTTC	CASSPISSGSGNEQFF	TRBD2	TRBV5-1	TRBJ2-1	few
TGTGCCAGCAGCCAGGGTGCTAGCGGAGGTGTAGGGGAGCTGTTTTTT	CASSQGASGGVGELFF	TRBD2	TRBV4-2	TRBJ2-2	-
TGCGCCAGCAGCCCGCAGCTGGGGAGCTCCTACGAGCAGTACTTC	CASSPQLGSSYEQYF	-	TRBV4-3	TRBJ2-7	few
TGTGCCTCAAGATTTGACAGAGGGGAGCTGTTTTTT	CASRFDRGELFF	-	TRBV19	TRBJ2-2	few
TGTGCCAGCACGCCTAGAGGGGGTGGCTACACCTTC	CASTPRGGGYTF	-	TRBV2	TRBJ1-2	-
TGTGCCAGCAGCTTGTGGGGACTCTCCCGAAACATTCAGTACTTC	CASSLWGLSRNIQYF	-	TRBV5-6	TRBJ2-4	-
TGCGCCAGCAGCTTGGAGGGTCCCGCACGGGAGACCCAGTACTTC	CASSLEGPARETQYF	-	TRBV5-1	TRBJ2-5	few
TGTGCCAGCAGTGACCGATACAATCAGCCCCAGCATTTT	CASSDRYNQPQHF	-	TRBV2	TRBJ1-5	-
TGCGCCAGCAGCCGTGATATTCAAGAGACCCAGTACTTC	CASSRDIQETQYF	-	TRBV5-1	TRBJ2-5	-
TGTGCCAGCAGCTTAGGGTCGGCGGTGGTTACCTACGAGCAGTACTTC	CASSLGSAVVTYEQYF	-	TRBV7-8	TRBJ2-7	few
TGTGCCAGCCGACAGGGGATCCAAGAGACCCAGTACTTC	CASRQGIQETQYF	TRBD1	TRBV5-4	TRBJ2-5	few
TGTGCCAGCAGCCCTCCCGGGAAACGGCAGTACTTC	CASSPPGKRQYF	-	TRBV7-2	TRBJ2-5	few
TGTGCCATCACAGTCCCCGAAGCTTTCTTT	CAITVPEAFF	-	TRBV7-2	TRBJ1-1	-
TGTGCCAGCAGTTTACTCAGGGGTTACTTAGGGAGCTCCTACAATGAGCAGTTCTTC	CASSLLRGYLGSSYNEQFF	-	TRBV28	TRBJ2-1	-
TGCAGCGTTGACTCCGGGAGCACAGATACGCAGTATTTT	CSVDSGSTDTQYF	-	TRBV29-1	TRBJ2-3	few
TGTGCCAGCAGCCCACCCATTTCGACTAGCGGGAGTAAGGACAATGAGCAGTTCTTC	CASSPPISTSGSKDNEQFF	TRBD2	TRBV7-2	TRBJ2-1	few
TGTGCCAGCAGTTTAATCGGCGGGAACTCTGGGGCCAACGTCCTGACTTTC	CASSLIGGNSGANVLTF	-	TRBV27	TRBJ2-6	-